This T cell receptor (beta chain) was sequenced in a study of blood T cell repertoires in COVID-19 (TCRdb year 2020). Looking at the study overall: Collaborator samples came from the United States, Italy and Spain and covered acute and convalescent phases of COVID-19. The repertoires were made available in a free public database intended to serve as a resource for research on the immune response to SARS-CoV-2. The prospective study material was composed of cDNA or gDNA derived from T cells, B-cell-depleted T cells, or PBMCs. Where available, HLA class I and class II types were obtained from metadata supplied by the sample provider rather than from assay-based typing. Samples were obtained from the ongoing ImmuneRACE study (first 160 participants) and from over 1,000 subjects provided by 6 global collaborators. Sample metadata almost always included a de-identified subject ID, COVID-19 status, age in years and sex. Subjects who had been exposed to COVID-19, were actively infected with it, or had recovered from it provided the deeply sampled blood TCRbeta repertoires that made up the dataset. What the research found in general, with its limitations: How much clinical and demographic metadata was included differed by source and by participant, and the metadata was provided uncurated.

The germline V gene specifies SGHRS as CDR1 and YFSETQ as CDR2. There are 15 amino acids in the CDR3, from cysteine to phenylalanine inclusive. Only the CDR3 DNA stays, 45 bases, in frame from base 1. The junction carries 11 bases between V and J, which are trimmed by 4 bases and 0 bases respectively. Each collaborating institution followed its own protocols to collect whole blood in K2EDTA tubes. For TCRbeta analysis, collaborators shipped samples in one of three forms: frozen whole blood, isolated PBMCs, or DNA extracted from either of those sample types. The immunoSEQ Assay, a bias-controlled multiplex PCR, was used to amplify TCRbeta CDR3 regions from genomic DNA. Processing in the source paper ran as follows. Nucleated cell counts per sample were estimated from amplification of reference gene primers within the assay. To quantify the absolute abundance of each unique TCRbeta CDR3 rearrangement, sequence reads were collapsed and filtered. Productive Simpson clonality was computed per sample as the square root of Simpson's diversity index over productive rearrangements. The immuneACCESS repertoire file appears here via TCRdb, limited to in-frame rearrangements. These files lack a portion of the clones; in checked studies, under half of the deficit traces to unresolved V genes, and the cause of the others is not known. V, J and clone size were drawn from that table, and D and trimming were deduced from the DNA. Within this sample are around 110,000 clones, with around 80% of them counted one time only. The ten largest account for less than 9% of the sample.

To note about this clone: Its specific antigen is unknown. No base quality information exists; no much larger clone differs at one position.

The chain is made from TRBV5-1 and TRBJ1-3, with no D gene named confidently. The specimen sequenced was peripheral blood. This clonotype was sampled from a man in his 70s with active or convalescent COVID-19. Here the CDR3 is given as CASSTDGSSGNTIYF. The DNA reads as follows: TGCGCCAGCAGCACAGACGGATCCTCTGGAAACACCATATATTTT. This CDR3, with the reference TRBV5-1 and TRBJ1-3 proteins standing in past its ends, gives the full variable domain KAGVTQTPRYLIKTRGQQVTLSCSPISGHRSVSWYQQTPGQGLQFLFEYFSETQRNKGNFPGRFSGRQFSNSRSEMNVSTLELGDSALYLCASSTDGSSGNTIYFGEGSWLTVV.